The clone carrying this T cell receptor beta chain appeared many times. Its specificity is unknown. The data were taken from a study of metastatic and nonmetastatic thyroid tumors. Study-level results: It was reportedly found that TCR beta diversity was significantly higher in malignant thyroid tumors than in benign nodules, a difference seen in both blood and tumor samples.

Original analysis: Across clinicopathological groups, CDR3 differences served as the basis for building a distant-metastasis classifier for papillary thyroid cancer. TCRdb re-clonotyped the PCR reads through MiXCR. The V and J calls and clone size are TCRdb's, not the authors'. This table holds around 42,000 clones, roughly 12% found once. CDR3 size: 16 residues. The junction had 11 bases not matched to a gene; V was cut back by 0 bases and J by 9 bases. The germline gives CDR1 SGHAT, CDR2 FQDESV (reference sequence). The entire patient cohort was treatment-naive prior to thyroid surgery. The receptor was derived from a male donor with papillary thyroid cancer or a benign thyroid nodule (not recorded which). Some clones in this sample may be carry-over from other donors' samples. The V gene is TRBV11-1, the J gene TRBJ2-1; 7 positions match TRBD2. Sequenced sample: blood. The CDR3 loop is CASSLALGSGSGEQFF. The CDR3 DNA is TGTGCCAGCAGCTTAGCGTTGGGTAGCGGGTCCGGTGAGCAGTTCTTC.